This record covers a single T cell receptor beta chain. These data come from a study of blood T cell repertoires in COVID-19. Study at large: The study drew acute and convalescent COVID-19 samples from the United States, Italy and Spain.

Some clones are missing from TCRdb's copy, which holds only in-frame ones; the method was immunoSEQ multiplex PCR. The repertoire holds 65,000 to 90,000 clones, 88% seen once, with approximately 4.8% in the top ten. J gave up 7 bases and V 4 bases, and 1 base lay outside the gene matches. Germline CDR1 reads WNHNN; CDR2 reads SYGVQD (reference sequence). The CDR3 spans 14 residues. This chain connects TRBV10-1 to TRBJ2-1; 13 bases agree with TRBD2. The source material was peripheral blood. The clonotype originates from a human donor in a cohort sampled during active COVID-19. This CDR3 reads CASSGGLAGNEQFF. The DNA of the CDR3 is TGCGCCAGCAGTGGGGGACTAGCGGGAAATGAGCAGTTCTTC.